This is a list of T cell receptor beta chains from one sample in a study of control samples from healthy donors and cancer patients. This table comes from immunoSEQ multiplex PCR, and its TCRdb copy is limited to in-frame clones, with some not included. The data show approximately 76,000 clones, approximately 82% seen once. Sequences were obtained from PBMCs. Receptors originate from a man aged 55-75 years with head and neck cancer. CDR3s include the opening cysteine and the closing phenylalanine or tryptophan. D genes are given only for firm matches. A clone size is listed for some rows: how often the clone was seen (once, few, many), or a class if it is expanded.

D gene,clone size,J gene,V gene,CDR3 DNA,CDR3 protein
.,.,TRBJ1-2,TRBV19,TGTGCCGCTGGGGGCCCCGCTGGCTATGGCTACACCTTC,CAAGGPAGYGYTF
TRBD1,few,TRBJ2-7,TRBV23-1,TGCGCCAACCCCGGGACAGGGGGCTCCTACGAGCAGTACTTC,CANPGTGGSYEQYF
TRBD1,.,TRBJ1-2,TRBV5-1,TGCGCCAGCAGCTCGACAGGGGGCGCGGAGGGCTACACCTTC,CASSSTGGAEGYTF
.,.,TRBJ2-3,TRBV5-6,TGTGCCAGCAGCTTGCGTGCTAGCGCTAGCACAGATACGCAGTATTTT,CASSLRASASTDTQYF
.,once,TRBJ1-2,TRBV9,TGTGCCAGCGAATCCTTCACTTATGGCTACACCTTC,CASESFTYGYTF
TRBD1,.,TRBJ1-5,TRBV7-9,TGTGCCAGCAGCTTGGGGACAGGGGCAATTCAGCCCCAGCATTTT,CASSLGTGAIQPQHF
.,.,TRBJ1-3,TRBV7-2,TGTGCCAGCAGCACCGGGGGGACTGGAAACACCATATATTTT,CASSTGGTGNTIYF
.,.,TRBJ1-5,TRBV3-1/TRBV3-2,TGTGCCAGCAGCCAAGACCCGGGTCAGCCCCAGCATTTT,CASSQDPGQPQHF
TRBD1,.,TRBJ1-2,TRBV28,TGTGCCAGCAGCAGAACAGGGGGGACTCGACATGGCTACACCTTC,CASSRTGGTRHGYTF
.,.,TRBJ2-1,TRBV5-1,TGCGCCAGCAGCGGCAGCTTATTCTCCTACAATGAGCAGTTCTTC,CASSGSLFSYNEQFF
.,.,TRBJ2-5,TRBV5-1,TGCGCCAGCAGCCCGCAACCCCGGGAGACCCAGTACTTC,CASSPQPRETQYF
.,once,TRBJ2-1,TRBV7-9,TGTGCCAGCAGCGAGCATGACGGCTACTCCTACAATGAGCAGTTCTTC,CASSEHDGYSYNEQFF
.,.,TRBJ2-7,TRBV15,TGTGCCACCAGCAGAGGGACTGGGGGGAGGTACGAGCAGTACTTC,CATSRGTGGRYEQYF
.,.,TRBJ2-1,TRBV4-1,TGCGCCAGCAGCCAAGATAGGCAGGAAACCGCTTACGAGCAGTTCTTC,CASSQDRQETAYEQFF
TRBD2,.,TRBJ2-7,TRBV4-2,TGTGCCAGCAGCCAAGAATCTAGCGGCTCCTACGAGCAGTACTTC,CASSQESSGSYEQYF
TRBD2,.,TRBJ2-1,TRBV19,TGTGCCAGTAAAATCGGACTAGCGGGTCCCTGGTTTGATGAGCAGTTCTTC,CASKIGLAGPWFDEQFF